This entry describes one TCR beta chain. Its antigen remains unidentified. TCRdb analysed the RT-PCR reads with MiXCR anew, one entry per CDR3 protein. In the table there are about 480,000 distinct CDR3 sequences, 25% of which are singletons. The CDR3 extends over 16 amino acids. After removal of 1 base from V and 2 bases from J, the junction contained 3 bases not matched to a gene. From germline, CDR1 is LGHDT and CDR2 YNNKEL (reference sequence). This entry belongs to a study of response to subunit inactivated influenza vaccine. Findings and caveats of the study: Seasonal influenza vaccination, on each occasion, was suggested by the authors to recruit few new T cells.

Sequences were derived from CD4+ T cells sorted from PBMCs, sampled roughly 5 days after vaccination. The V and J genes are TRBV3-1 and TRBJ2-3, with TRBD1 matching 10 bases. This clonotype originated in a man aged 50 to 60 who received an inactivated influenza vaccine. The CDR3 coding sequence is TGTGCCAGCAGCCAAGCCGGGACAGGGGCCACAGATACGCAGTATTTT. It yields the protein CASSQAGTGATDTQYF.